This TCR beta chain stems from a study of blood T cell repertoires in COVID-19. Trimming left V 0 bases short and J 8 bases short, with 10 bases between. Per the germline V gene, CDR1 is GTSNPN and CDR2 is SVGIG (reference sequence). CDR3 size: 12 residues. Sequencing was performed with immunoSEQ multiplex PCR; in TCRdb, only in-frame clones are kept and a portion is missing. The sample comprises about 230,000 clones, approximately 85% of which are singletons, and 4% to 6% rests with the top ten. The TCR was taken from a man in his fifties with COVID-19, enrolled during active disease. J is TRBJ1-2 and V is TRBV30; tentatively, D is TRBD1 (6 bases). Sequenced input: peripheral blood. The CDR3 bases are TGTGCCTGGAGTGTATACCAGGGGGGCTACACCTTC. It translates to CAWSVYQGGYTF.